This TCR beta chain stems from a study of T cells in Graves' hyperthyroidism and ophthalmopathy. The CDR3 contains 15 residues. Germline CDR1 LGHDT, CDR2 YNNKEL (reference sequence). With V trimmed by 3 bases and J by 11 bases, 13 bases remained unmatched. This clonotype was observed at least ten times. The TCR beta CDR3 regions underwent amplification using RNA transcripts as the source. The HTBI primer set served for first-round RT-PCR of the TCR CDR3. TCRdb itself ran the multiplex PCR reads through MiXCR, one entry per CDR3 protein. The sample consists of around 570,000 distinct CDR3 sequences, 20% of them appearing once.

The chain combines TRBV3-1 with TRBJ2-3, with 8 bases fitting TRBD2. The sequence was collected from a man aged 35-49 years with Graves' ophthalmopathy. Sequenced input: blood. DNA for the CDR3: TGTGCCAGCAGCCAGGCCGGGACTAGAGGAGACATGCAGTATTTT. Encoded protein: CASSQAGTRGDMQYF.